This T cell receptor (beta chain) was identified in a study of vaccination and CD4 T cells after COVID-19. Study summary: Four females and six males made up the convalescents, two of whom were Hispanic.

Notes on the study in general: A nonsignificant median increase from 21 to 38 SARS-CoV-2-reactive clonotypes was observed.

Cultured CD4+ T cell DNA underwent sequencing with the Oncomine TCR Beta short-read assay. From the PCR reads, TCRdb called clonotypes with MiXCR, one entry per CDR3 protein. The sample has more than 20,000 distinct CDR3 sequences, 65% to 70% seen once. Regarding this clonotype: Its antigen is as yet unknown.

Treatment: approximately nine-day PBMC culture with coronavirus spike peptide pools or control peptides (ViraFEST assay). In the ViraFEST assay, peptide-pool expansion preceded TCR sequencing of expanded clonotypes. The TCR comes from a human donor who had recovered from COVID-19. The sequenced sample was CD4+ T cells from blood, cultured in vitro.

CDR3: CASSLEGSWGQQYF. CDR3 nucleotides: TGTGCCAGCAGCTTAGAGGGTAGCTGGGGCCAGCAGTACTTC. The V call is TRBV7-2, the J call TRBJ2-7; D might be TRBD1 (5 bases). Germline assignment: CDR1 SGHTA and CDR2 FQGNSA. V shed 1 base and J shed 8 bases, with 15 bases lying between them. The CDR3 is 14 residues long.